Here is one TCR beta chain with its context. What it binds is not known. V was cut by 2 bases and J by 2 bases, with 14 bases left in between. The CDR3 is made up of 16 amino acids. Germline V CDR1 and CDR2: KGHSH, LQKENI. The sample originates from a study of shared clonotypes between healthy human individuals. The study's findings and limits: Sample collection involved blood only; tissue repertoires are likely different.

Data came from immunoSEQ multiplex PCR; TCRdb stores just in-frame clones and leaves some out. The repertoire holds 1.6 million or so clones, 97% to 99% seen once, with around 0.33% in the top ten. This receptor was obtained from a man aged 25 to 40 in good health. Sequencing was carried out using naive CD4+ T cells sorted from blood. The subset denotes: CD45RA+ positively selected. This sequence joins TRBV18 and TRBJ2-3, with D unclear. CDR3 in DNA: TGTGCCAGCTCACCAGTTGTAGGTTCAGACACAGATACGCAGTATTTT. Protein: CASSPVVGSDTDTQYF.